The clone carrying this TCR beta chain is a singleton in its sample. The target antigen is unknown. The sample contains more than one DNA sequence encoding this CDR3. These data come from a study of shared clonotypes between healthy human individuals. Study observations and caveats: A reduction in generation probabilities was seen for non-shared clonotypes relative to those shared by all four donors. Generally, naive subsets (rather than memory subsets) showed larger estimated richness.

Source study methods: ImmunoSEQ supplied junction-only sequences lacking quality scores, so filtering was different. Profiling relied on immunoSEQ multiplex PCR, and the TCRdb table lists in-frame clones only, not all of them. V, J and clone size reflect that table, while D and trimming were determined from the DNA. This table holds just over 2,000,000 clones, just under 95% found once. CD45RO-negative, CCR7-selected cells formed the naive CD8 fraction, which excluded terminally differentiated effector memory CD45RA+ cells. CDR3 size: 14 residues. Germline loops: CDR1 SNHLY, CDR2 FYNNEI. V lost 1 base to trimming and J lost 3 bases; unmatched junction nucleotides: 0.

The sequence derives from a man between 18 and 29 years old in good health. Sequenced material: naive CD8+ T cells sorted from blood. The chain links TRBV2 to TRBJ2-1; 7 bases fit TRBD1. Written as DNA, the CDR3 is TGTGCCAGCAGTGAAGGACAGGGCTACAATGAGCAGTTCTTC. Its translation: CASSEGQGYNEQFF. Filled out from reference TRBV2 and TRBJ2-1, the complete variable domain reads EPEVTQTPSHQVTQMGQEVILRCVPISNHLYFYWYRQILGQKVEFLVSFYNNEISEKSEIFDDQFSVERPDGSNFTLKIRSTKLEDSAMYFCASSEGQGYNEQFFGPGTRLTVL.